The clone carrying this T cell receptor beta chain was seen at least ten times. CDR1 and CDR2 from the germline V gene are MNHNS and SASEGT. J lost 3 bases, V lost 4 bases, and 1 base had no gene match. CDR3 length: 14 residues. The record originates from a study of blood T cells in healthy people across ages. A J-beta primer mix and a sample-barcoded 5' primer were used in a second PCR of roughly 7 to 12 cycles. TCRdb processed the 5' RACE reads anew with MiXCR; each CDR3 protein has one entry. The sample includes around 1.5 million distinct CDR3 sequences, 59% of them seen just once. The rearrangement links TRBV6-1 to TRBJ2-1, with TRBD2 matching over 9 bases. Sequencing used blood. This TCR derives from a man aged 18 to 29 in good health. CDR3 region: CASSGLADYNEQFF. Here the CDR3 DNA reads TGTGCCAGCAGTGGACTAGCGGACTACAATGAGCAGTTCTTC.